This record looks at one TCR beta chain sequence and its context. CDR3 length: 14 residues. Germline V CDR1 and CDR2: MNHEY, SVGAGI. Trimming removed 2 bases from V and 1 base from J, with 5 bases in between. TCRdb independently ran MiXCR on the 5' RACE reads; one entry per CDR3 protein. The profile shows some 50,000 distinct CDR3 sequences, less than 15% of them singletons. The sample is drawn from a study of T-cell memory formation after mild COVID-19. The genes are TRBV6-5 and TRBJ2-2; D perhaps matches TRBD2 (5 bases). The sequencing input was PBMCs or a T cell subset sorted from them (not recorded which). This receptor was identified in a man younger than 30 who had mild COVID-19 (a few samples of this study predate the infection). Cell type and time point are not known. In DNA, the CDR3 is TGTGCCAGCAGTTACAGCGGGAACACCGGGGAGCTGTTTTTT. As protein: CASSYSGNTGELFF.